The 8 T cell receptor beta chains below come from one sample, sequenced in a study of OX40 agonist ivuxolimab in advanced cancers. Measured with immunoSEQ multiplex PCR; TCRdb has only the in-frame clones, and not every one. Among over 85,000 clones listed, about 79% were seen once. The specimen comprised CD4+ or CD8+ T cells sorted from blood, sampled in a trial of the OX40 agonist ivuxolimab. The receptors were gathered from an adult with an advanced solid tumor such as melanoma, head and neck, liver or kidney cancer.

The chain's CDR3 is CASSQEQGGMAEAFF. The CDR3 bases are TGCGCCAGCAGCCAAGAACAAGGGGGGATGGCTGAAGCTTTCTTT. V usage is TRBV4-3 and J usage is TRBJ1-1; tentative D call: TRBD1 (6 bases). The V gene's germline CDR1 is LGHNA and CDR2 YSLEER. The CDR3 loop spans 15 amino acids. Trimming left V 0 bases short and J 6 bases short, with 14 bases between.

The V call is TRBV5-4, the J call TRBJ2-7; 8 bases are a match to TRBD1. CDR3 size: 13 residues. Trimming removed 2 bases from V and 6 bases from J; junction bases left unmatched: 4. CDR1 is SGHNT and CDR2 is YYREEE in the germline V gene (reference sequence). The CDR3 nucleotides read TGTGCCAGCAGCTTCAGACAGGGGCCCGAGCAGTACTTC. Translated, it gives CASSFRQGPEQYF. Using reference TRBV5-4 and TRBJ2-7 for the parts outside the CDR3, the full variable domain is ETGVTQSPTHLIKTRGQQVTLRCSSQSGHNTVSWYQQALGQGPQFIFQYYREEENGRGNFPPRFSGLQFPNYSSELNVNALELDDSALYLCASSFRQGPEQYFGPGTRLTVT.

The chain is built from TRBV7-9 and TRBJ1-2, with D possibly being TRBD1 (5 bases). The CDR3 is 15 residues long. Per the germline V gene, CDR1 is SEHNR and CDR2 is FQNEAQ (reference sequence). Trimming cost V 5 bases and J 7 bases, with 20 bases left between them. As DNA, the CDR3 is TGTGCCAGCAGCACCGGCAGACCCAGGGTCTCTGGCTACACCTTC. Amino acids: CASSTGRPRVSGYTF.

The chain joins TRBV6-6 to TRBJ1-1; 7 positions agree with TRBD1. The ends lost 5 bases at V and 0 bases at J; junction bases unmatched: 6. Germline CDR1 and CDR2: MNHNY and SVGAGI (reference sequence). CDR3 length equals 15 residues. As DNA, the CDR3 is TGTGCCAGCAGTCAGCCCGGGACAGTGAACACTGAAGCTTTCTTT. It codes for CASSQPGTVNTEAFF.

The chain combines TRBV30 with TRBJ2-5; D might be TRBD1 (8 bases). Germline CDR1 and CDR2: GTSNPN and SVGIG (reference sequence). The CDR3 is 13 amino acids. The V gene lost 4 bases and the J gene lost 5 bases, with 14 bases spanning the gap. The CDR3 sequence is CAWNLQGGETQYF. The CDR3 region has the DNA TGTGCCTGGAACTTACAGGGGGGGGAGACCCAGTACTTC.

The CDR3 region has the DNA TGTGCCAGCAGCTTGGAAGTTGTGCAGGGGGCCGGCAATGAGCAGTTCTTC. Translating gives CASSLEVVQGAGNEQFF. The V gene is TRBV5-6, the J gene TRBJ2-1; the match to TRBD1 covers 8 bases. Looked up from germline, CDR1 is SGHDT and CDR2 is YYEEEE. V was pared by 0 bases and J by 6 bases, with 11 bases of the junction left unmatched. The CDR3 has 17 amino acids.

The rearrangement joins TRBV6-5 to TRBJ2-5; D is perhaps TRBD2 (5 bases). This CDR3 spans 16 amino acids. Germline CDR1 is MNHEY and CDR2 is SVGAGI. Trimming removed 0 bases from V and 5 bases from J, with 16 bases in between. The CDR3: CASSYSISARGETQYF. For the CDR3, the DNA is TGTGCCAGCAGTTACTCGATTAGTGCCCGAGGGGAGACCCAGTACTTC.

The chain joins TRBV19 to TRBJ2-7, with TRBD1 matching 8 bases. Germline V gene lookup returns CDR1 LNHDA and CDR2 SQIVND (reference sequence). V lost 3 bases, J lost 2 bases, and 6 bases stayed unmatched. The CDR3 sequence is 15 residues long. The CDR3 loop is CASSITGTGPYEQYF. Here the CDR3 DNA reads TGTGCCAGTAGTATTACCGGGACAGGTCCCTACGAGCAGTACTTC.